This T cell receptor (beta chain) was recorded in a study of blood T cell repertoires in COVID-19. This CDR3 is 12 amino acids long. The V gene lost 5 bases and the J gene lost 8 bases, with 11 bases spanning the gap. Germline V gene data show CDR1 as LNHDA and CDR2 as SQIVND (reference sequence). Clones were sequenced by immunoSEQ multiplex PCR, and TCRdb holds only the in-frame ones, with some missing. The sample holds 100,000 to 150,000 clones; 88% are singletons and the top ten take around 10%. Sequenced: peripheral blood. The TCR was taken from a man aged 45-65 years with acute or convalescent COVID-19. The gene calls are TRBV19 and TRBJ2-3, with D tentatively TRBD2 (6 bases). CDR3 sequence: CASSGGITTQYF. CDR3 sequence (DNA): TGTGCCAGTAGTGGAGGGATAACTACGCAGTATTTT.